These 20 T cell receptor beta chains were all obtained from the same sample, sequenced in a study of human T cells and chemical hapten exposure. Regarding time point: patch test 2, 6 weeks after DPC sensitization. Treatment denoted: therapeutic diphenylcyclopropenone sensitization with weekly scalp DPC. In TCRdb, the RACE reads were re-called with MiXCR into one record per CDR3 protein. The repertoire holds just over 40,000 distinct CDR3 sequences, approximately 3.5% seen once, with roughly 7.3% in the top ten. This material consisted of whole blood, taken in connection with sensitization to the hapten diphenylcyclopropenone (DPC). The receptors originated from a man between 40 and 49 years old with alopecia areata. Some clones in this sample may be carry-over from other donors' samples.

This clonotype was found a few times. The J gene is TRBJ2-5, the V gene TRBV11-3; TRBD1 agrees at 8 bases. Germline CDR1 and CDR2: SGHNT and YENEEA. V lost 3 bases, J lost 3 bases, and 12 bases stayed unmatched. This CDR3 has 17 residues. Written as DNA, the CDR3 is TGTGCCAGCAGCTTCTCCGCCCGGACAGGGCATAAAGAGACCCAGTACTTC. Translating gives CASSFSARTGHKETQYF. The complete variable domain, with remaining parts taken from reference TRBV11-3 and TRBJ2-5, reads EAGVVQSPRYKIIEKKQPVAFWCNPISGHNTLYWYLQNLGQGPELLIRYENEEAVDDSQLPKDRFSAERLKGVDSTLKIQPAELGDSAVYLCASSFSARTGHKETQYFGPGTRLLVL.

This clonotype was seen at least ten times. The chain links TRBV12-3 or TRBV12-4 to TRBJ2-3; D is unresolved. V was shortened by 5 bases and J by 0 bases, with 9 bases between the two germline ends. CDR3 size: 14 residues. The CDR3 nucleotides read TGTGCCAGCAGTCCGGGCCTGAGCACAGATACGCAGTATTTT. Protein: CASSPGLSTDTQYF.

V usage is TRBV12-3 or TRBV12-4 and J usage is TRBJ2-2; no reliable D call. Trimming cost V 4 bases and J 7 bases, with 13 bases left between them. The CDR3 extends over 14 amino acids. CDR3 sequence reads: CASSWGTRHGELFF. The CDR3 DNA sequence: TGTGCCAGCAGTTGGGGTACCAGGCACGGGGAGCTGTTTTTT.

This clonotype occurred many times. At one end the junction does not follow the germline gene, possibly because of a read error. The rearrangement joins TRBV20-1 to TRBJ2-1; D gene ambiguous. The CDR3 covers 13 residues. CDR1 and CDR2 from the germline V gene are DFQATT and SNEGSKA (reference sequence). The CDR3 DNA reads as TGCAGTGGTACGGGTAGCTCCTACAATGAGCAATTCTTC. The encoded protein is CSGTGSSYNEQFF.

Many counts were recorded for this clonotype. The gene calls are TRBV6-1 and TRBJ1-1, with D possibly being TRBD1 (6 bases). Germline V gene sequence: CDR1 MNHNS, CDR2 SASEGT. This CDR3 has 13 amino acids. The V and J ends lost 7 bases and 3 bases respectively, with 12 bases between them. The CDR3 loop reads CASKNRGDTEAFF. The CDR3 DNA reads as TGTGCCAGCAAGAATAGGGGGGACACTGAAGCTTTCTTT.

This clonotype was counted many times. The chain employs TRBV6-5 and TRBJ1-4; weak D call: TRBD1 (5 bases). The CDR3 covers 14 residues. Germline lookup yields CDR1 MNHEY and CDR2 SVGAGI. The V end was cut by 2 bases, the J end by 4 bases, with 8 bases between. DNA of the CDR3: TGTGCCAGCAGTTACGGCAGGGTTAATGAAAAACTGTTTTTT. As protein: CASSYGRVNEKLFF.

In this sample, this clonotype turned up many times. J is TRBJ1-5 and V is TRBV20-1; 9 bases align to TRBD1. This CDR3 spans 13 amino acids. Germline CDR1 and CDR2: DFQATT and SNEGSKA (reference sequence). J gave up 4 bases and V 6 bases, and 4 bases lay outside the gene matches. CDR3: CSARGTGNQPQHF. The CDR3 bases are TGCAGTGCAAGGGGGACAGGGAATCAGCCCCAGCATTTT.

This clonotype showed up many times. V gene TRBV4-1 combines with J gene TRBJ1-6, with TRBD1 matching over 7 bases. V shed 4 bases, J shed 9 bases, and the junction held 9 bases outside the gene matches. Looked up from germline, CDR1 is MGHRA and CDR2 is YSYEKL. The CDR3 consists of 15 residues. The chain's CDR3 is CASSPWGDSLSPLHF. CDR3 bases: TGCGCCAGCAGCCCGTGGGGGGACAGTCTTTCACCCCTCCACTTT.

This clonotype has a count of ten or more. The chain uses TRBV7-2 and TRBJ2-3; 9 bases are shared with TRBD1. Trimming at V came to 2 bases and at J to 4 bases, leaving 4 bases not matched to a gene. Germline CDR1 reads SGHTA; CDR2 reads FQGNSA. The CDR3 contains 15 residues. The CDR3 loop is CASSLMGQGADTQYF. The CDR3 region has the DNA TGTGCCAGCAGCTTAATGGGACAGGGCGCAGATACGCAGTATTTT.

This clonotype was counted many times. The chain combines TRBV12-3 or TRBV12-4 with TRBJ2-7; TRBD2 is a possible D gene (6 bases). The CDR3 is 15 residues long. V was clipped by 7 bases and J by 2 bases, with 18 bases between them. The DNA for the CDR3 is TGTGCCAGCACCCCCCGGGGCGGGAACACCTACGAGCAGTACTTC. It specifies CASTPRGGNTYEQYF.

There are many counts of this clonotype. V is TRBV7-2 and J is TRBJ2-3; D perhaps matches TRBD2 (5 bases). CDR1 SGHTA and CDR2 FQGNSA come from the germline V gene. The CDR3 is made up of 12 amino acids. Trimming removed 5 bases from V and 9 bases from J, with 12 bases in between. The CDR3 sequence: CASSTGIKTQYF. The CDR3 DNA reads as TGTGCCAGCAGCACCGGGATCAAGACGCAGTATTTT.

This clonotype was recorded at least ten times. V is TRBV5-1 and J is TRBJ2-3; no reliable D call. Germline V gene data show CDR1 as SGHRS and CDR2 as YFSETQ. The ends were cut back, 0 bases at V and 0 bases at J, with 8 bases in the middle. There are 15 residues in the CDR3. The CDR3 sequence: CASSLVPASTDTQYF. CDR3 DNA: TGCGCCAGCAGCTTGGTCCCAGCGAGCACAGATACGCAGTATTTT.

About this clonotype itself: Possible read error: a much larger clone is one base away. This rearrangement joins TRBV4-3 to TRBJ2-2; no reliable D call. The germline V gene has CDR1 LGHNA and CDR2 YSLEER. V lost 0 bases, J lost 0 bases, and 8 bases lay in between. The CDR3 consists of 16 residues. This chain's CDR3 is CASSQEGSSNTGELFF. The CDR3, as DNA: TGCGCCAGCAGCCAAGAAGGGTCTTCGAACACCGGGGAGCTGTTTTTT.

This clonotype was recorded at least ten times. The chain is built from TRBV5-8 and TRBJ2-1; 12 bases are shared with TRBD2. V lost 4 bases and J lost 7; bases outside the gene matches: 6. The germline gives CDR1 SGHTS, CDR2 YDEGEE. This CDR3 has 15 amino acids. The CDR3 region has the DNA TGTGCCAGCAGCCCCTGGACTAGCGGGACGAATGAGCAGTTCTTC. It is translated as CASSPWTSGTNEQFF. Supplemented by reference TRBV5-8 and TRBJ2-1, the full variable domain reads EAGVTQSPTHLIKTRGQQATLRCSPISGHTSVYWYQQALGLGLQFLLWYDEGEERNRGNFPPRFSGRQFPNYSSELNVNALELEDSALYLCASSPWTSGTNEQFFGPGTRLTVL.

Ten or more counts support this clonotype. The chain couples TRBV12-3 or TRBV12-4 to TRBJ2-1, with D possibly being TRBD2 (5 bases). Between the trimmed V and J ends, which lost 7 bases and 10 bases, there was a span of 20 bases. The CDR3 is made up of 14 amino acids. The CDR3 DNA sequence: TGTGCCAGCAACATGGACTGGACGTACGGGGAGCAGTTCTTC. Protein product: CASNMDWTYGEQFF.

This clonotype has ten or more counts. The chain uses TRBV6-5 and TRBJ1-3; 7 bases are shared with TRBD1. This CDR3 has 16 residues. Trimming at V came to 2 bases and at J to 0 bases, leaving 4 bases not matched to a gene. Germline V gives CDR1 MNHEY, CDR2 SVGAGI. The CDR3 coding sequence is TGTGCCAGCAGTTACCTCGGACAGGACTCTGGAAACACCATATATTTT. This encodes CASSYLGQDSGNTIYF.

The chain recombines TRBV12-3 or TRBV12-4 with TRBJ1-1; no definite D call. With 0 bases removed from V and 4 bases from J, the gap between germline ends came to 15 bases. The CDR3 covers 16 residues. The CDR3 loop is CASSLARFSGGTEAFF. The CDR3 DNA follows: TGTGCCAGCAGTTTAGCGCGGTTTAGCGGTGGCACTGAAGCTTTCTTT.

The table lists this clonotype with many counts. This chain connects TRBV20-1 to TRBJ2-7; D is undetermined. V was cut by 1 base and J by 9 bases, with 7 bases left in between. CDR1 DFQATT and CDR2 SNEGSKA come from the germline V gene (reference sequence). The CDR3 totals 10 residues. This chain's CDR3 is CSARGLLQYF. The CDR3 nucleotides are TGCAGTGCTAGAGGCCTGTTGCAGTACTTC.

This clonotype was detected only a few times. V usage is TRBV3-1 and J usage is TRBJ2-2, with 7 bases identical to TRBD1. The V and J ends lost 4 bases and 3 bases, in that order; junction bases with no gene match: 8. The CDR3 consists of 16 residues. Germline CDR1 reads LGHDT; CDR2 reads YNNKEL (reference sequence). The CDR3 protein is CASSRRQGWDTGELFF. Here the CDR3 DNA reads TGTGCCAGCAGCCGCCGACAGGGATGGGACACCGGGGAGCTGTTTTTT.

This clonotype occurred many times. The V gene is TRBV5-1, the J gene TRBJ2-3; 8 nucleotides line up with TRBD2. Germline CDR1 SGHRS, CDR2 YFSETQ. The CDR3 is 22 residues long. J was trimmed by 1 base and V by 4 bases; bases with no gene match: 26. The CDR3 DNA reads as TGCGCCAGCAGCCTCCAGAACACGTCCTCCTCGCTTTCGCGGGGGGGCACAGATACGCAGTATTTT. Translated: CASSLQNTSSSLSRGGTDTQYF.